Below, 20 T cell receptor beta chains from the same sample are listed, as sequenced in a study of blood T cell repertoires in COVID-19. TCRdb's table, derived via immunoSEQ multiplex PCR, lists solely in-frame clones and lacks some. The sample carries about 200,000 clones, about four fifths recorded once. Input material: PBMCs or T cells enriched from blood (not recorded which). The source of these receptors is a man between 35 and 55 years old who had recovered from COVID-19.

This rearrangement joins TRBV2 to TRBJ2-5; D is uncertain. The CDR3 runs to 11 residues. Germline V gene sequence: CDR1 SNHLY, CDR2 FYNNEI. V lost 4 bases and J lost 12, with 12 bases in between. CDR3 amino acids: CASSGRIEEYF. The CDR3 region has the DNA TGTGCCAGCAGTGGTCGCATTGAGGAGTACTTC.

Only one count was recorded for this clone. This chain uses TRBV6-5 with TRBJ1-5; D possibly corresponds to TRBD1 (5 bases). This CDR3 spans 14 amino acids. The ends were cut back, 6 bases at V and 0 bases at J, with 9 bases in the middle. Germline CDR1 reads MNHEY; CDR2 reads SVGAGI. CDR3 sequence reads: CASSLGRSNQPQHF. As DNA, the CDR3 is TGTGCCAGCAGCCTGGGGCGTAGCAATCAGCCCCAGCATTTT.

This clone was counted once. The V and J genes are TRBV6-5 and TRBJ1-2; 9 bases fit TRBD1. The CDR3 sequence is 13 residues long. Germline V gene data show CDR1 as MNHEY and CDR2 as SVGAGI. V was clipped by 8 bases and J by 8 bases; unmatched bases: 9. Written as DNA, the CDR3 is TGTGCCAGCGAATTGACAGGGGGAGAAGGCTACACCTTC. Amino acid sequence: CASELTGGEGYTF.

This chain connects TRBV6-4 to TRBJ2-3; 8 nucleotides agree with TRBD2. This CDR3 spans 16 amino acids. Germline CDR1 reads MRHNA; CDR2 reads SNTAGT. V dropped 3 bases and J dropped 3; count of bases not matched to a gene: 8. The CDR3 spells CASSELGGRYTDTQYF. The CDR3 region has the DNA TGTGCCAGCAGTGAGTTGGGCGGGAGGTATACAGATACGCAGTATTTT.

The chain has TRBV6-2 or TRBV6-3 and TRBJ1-4; 8 positions match TRBD1. In germline, CDR1 is MNHEY, CDR2 SVGEGT. The CDR3 runs 15 residues. The junction had 9 bases not matched to a gene; V was cut back by 4 bases and J by 8 bases. CDR3 coding DNA: TGTGCCAGCAGTTCGTCAGGGGGCGCGTGGGAAAAACTGTTTTTT. Protein sequence: CASSSSGGAWEKLFF.

This chain joins TRBV7-2 and TRBJ2-3, with D possibly TRBD2 on 6 matching bases. Germline lookup yields CDR1 SGHTA and CDR2 FQGNSA. The CDR3 is made up of 15 amino acids. Trimming took 3 bases from V and 1 from J, leaving 11 bases between them. The CDR3 is CASSFPRRGTDTQYF. CDR3 DNA: TGTGCCAGCAGCTTCCCCCGGAGGGGCACAGATACGCAGTATTTT.

This chain links TRBV19 with TRBJ2-7; possibly TRBD2 for D (6 bases). CDR3 size: 16 residues. V gave up 3 bases and J gave up 3 bases, with 18 bases separating them. The germline gives CDR1 LNHDA, CDR2 SQIVND (reference sequence). The CDR3 protein is CASSIGWGERLYEQYF. DNA of the CDR3: TGTGCCAGTAGTATCGGATGGGGGGAACGCCTCTACGAGCAGTACTTC. The entire variable domain, with the rest obtained from reference TRBV19 and TRBJ2-7, is as follows: DGGITQSPKYLFRKEGQNVTLSCEQNLNHDAMYWYRQDPGQGLRLIYYSQIVNDFQKGDIAEGYSVSREKKESFPLTVTSAQKNPTAFYLCASSIGWGERLYEQYFGPGTRLTVT.

V is TRBV11-2 and J is TRBJ2-7; the D gene is possibly TRBD2 (6 bases). The length of the CDR3 is 16 residues. V lost 1 base to trimming and J lost 6 bases, with 19 bases between them. Germline V gene sequence: CDR1 SGHAT, CDR2 FQNNGV. DNA for the CDR3: TGTGCCAGCAGCTTAGCTAGCCGCGGGACCCCTGCCGAGCAGTACGTC. Amino acids: CASSLASRGTPAEQYV.

This clone was seen just once. The J gene is TRBJ2-5, the V gene TRBV5-6; tentative D call: TRBD1 (6 bases). Germline CDR1 SGHDT, CDR2 YYEEEE. The CDR3 is made up of 15 amino acids. Trimming shortened V by 7 bases and J by 3 bases, and 19 bases separated the two germline ends. The CDR3 reads CASLPRRTAKETQYF. The CDR3 DNA follows: TGTGCCAGCCTCCCCCGTCGGACAGCCAAAGAGACCCAGTACTTC. Complete variable domain (other parts from reference TRBV5-6 and TRBJ2-5): DAGVTQSPTHLIKTRGQQVTLRCSPKSGHDTVSWYQQALGQGPQFIFQYYEEEERQRGNFPDRFSGHQFPNYSSELNVNALLLGDSALYLCASLPRRTAKETQYFGPGTRLLVL.

The rearrangement uses TRBV7-9 and TRBJ2-2; possible D gene TRBD2, 5 bases. This CDR3 has 13 residues. V lost 2 bases and J 6 bases, leaving 7 bases between the germline ends. From germline, CDR1 is SEHNR and CDR2 FQNEAQ (reference sequence). The CDR3 protein is CASSLLASGELFF. CDR3 nucleotides: TGTGCCAGCAGCTTACTAGCTTCCGGGGAGCTGTTTTTT.

This clone has just a few counts. The chain couples TRBV19 to TRBJ1-2, with D tentatively TRBD1 (5 bases). The V gene lost 10 bases and the J gene lost 3 bases, with 12 bases spanning the gap. Germline CDR1 and CDR2: LNHDA and SQIVND (reference sequence). CDR3 length equals 12 residues. The CDR3 loop reads CATRQRDYGYTF. The CDR3 DNA reads as TGTGCCACTCGACAGAGAGACTATGGCTACACCTTC.

The gene calls are TRBV18 and TRBJ1-2; possibly TRBD1 for D (6 bases). This CDR3 region has 15 residues. With 6 bases removed from V and 8 bases from J, the gap between germline ends came to 22 bases. Germline V CDR1 and CDR2: KGHSH, LQKENI. CDR3 nucleotide sequence: TGTGCCAGCTCTCAGGACCAACAGGGCTCGCAGGGCTACACCTTC. Protein product: CASSQDQQGSQGYTF.

The chain carries TRBV4-3 and TRBJ2-1; unclear D gene. Germline CDR1 and CDR2: LGHNA and YSLEER. Deletions cut 4 bases from V and 4 bases from J, with 5 bases between. The CDR3 contains 12 residues. The CDR3 DNA follows: TGCGCCAGCAGCCTGAGGTACAATGAGCAGTTCTTC. It translates to CASSLRYNEQFF.

This chain joins TRBV2 and TRBJ2-1; D possibly corresponds to TRBD2 (5 bases). This CDR3 spans 14 amino acids. V was pared by 8 bases and J by 2 bases, with 13 bases between. Germline CDR1 SNHLY, CDR2 FYNNEI. The CDR3 here is CASQDGVTYNEQFF. In DNA, the CDR3 is TGTGCCAGCCAAGACGGGGTTACCTACAATGAGCAGTTCTTC.

This clone appeared a single time. DNA for the CDR3: TGTGCCAGCAGTTTGGCGGGTGGGAACACTGAAGCTTTCTTT. Encoded protein: CASSLAGGNTEAFF. The chain joins TRBV28 to TRBJ1-1; D gene unclear. V was shortened by 3 bases and J by 1 base, with 9 bases between the two germline ends. The germline gives CDR1 MDHEN, CDR2 SYDVKM. The CDR3 has 14 amino acids.

The J gene is TRBJ1-3, the V gene TRBV27; TRBD1 matches 9 bases. This CDR3 spans 15 amino acids. V shed 4 bases and J 4 bases; nucleotides not matched to a gene: 5. Germline V gene sequence: CDR1 MNHEY, CDR2 SMNVEV (reference sequence). As DNA, the CDR3 is TGTGCCAGCAGTTCCCTGACAGGGGGAGGAAACACCATATATTTT. This sequence encodes CASSSLTGGGNTIYF.

This clone was counted between two and nine times. This chain connects TRBV29-1 to TRBJ2-7; tentative D call: TRBD2 (6 bases). Trimming took off 4 bases at V and 1 base at J, with 11 bases between the two ends. This CDR3 comprises 13 residues. Germline assignment: CDR1 SQVTM and CDR2 ANQGSEA. The chain's CDR3 is CSVALAGSYEQYV. In nucleotides, the CDR3 is TGCAGCGTTGCCCTGGCGGGGTCCTACGAGCAGTACGTC.

This chain joins TRBV6-1 and TRBJ1-3; unclear D gene. Germline V gene lookup returns CDR1 MNHNS and CDR2 SASEGT. This CDR3 has 15 amino acids. V was clipped by 2 bases and J by 2 bases, with 10 bases between them. The CDR3 coding sequence is TGTGCCAGCAGTGAACCGAGGGCGCCTGGAAACACCATATATTTT. Protein: CASSEPRAPGNTIYF.

The table lists this clone with a few counts. This rearrangement joins TRBV18 to TRBJ1-4; D is unclear. V was trimmed by 3 bases and J by 15 bases, leaving 17 bases between them. Germline V lookup: CDR1 KGHSH, CDR2 LQKENI. The CDR3 runs 13 residues. The DNA for the CDR3 is TGTGCCAGCTCACCTCTTTCGGCAGGTTCTATGTTTTTT. Its translation: CASSPLSAGSMFF.

This chain joins TRBV27 and TRBJ2-1; 10 positions match TRBD2. Germline CDR1 is MNHEY and CDR2 is SMNVEV (reference sequence). The CDR3 has 17 amino acids. Trimming took 3 bases from V and 0 from J; bases not matched to a gene: 5. The chain's CDR3 is CASSLGLAPSSYNEQFF. CDR3 coding DNA: TGTGCCAGCAGTTTGGGACTAGCGCCGAGCTCCTACAATGAGCAGTTCTTC.